Listed below are T cell receptor beta chains from one sample, sequenced in a study of human T cells and chemical hapten exposure. Each CDR3 protein gets one entry after TCRdb re-called the 5' RACE reads with MiXCR. The sample gives about 140,000 distinct CDR3 sequences, about 4.3% of which show up once; under 1.5% is in the top ten. The receptors stem from a female donor in good health. Each CDR3 is given without its conserved first and last residue.

J	V	length	CDR3
TRBJ2-3	TRBV12-3/TRBV12-4	17	ASSRHGLAGGADADTQY
TRBJ1-5	TRBV10-3	14	AISESTGGSNQPQH
TRBJ2-5	TRBV7-2	15	ASSSVAGGVLLETQY
TRBJ1-3	TRBV9	14	ASSVGGSSSGNTIY
TRBJ1-2	TRBV3-1	13	ASSHRGVELGGYT
TRBJ2-3	TRBV4-1	13	ASSQVAGATDTQY
TRBJ2-7	TRBV5-6	11	ASSSRGIHEQY
TRBJ2-3	TRBV30	12	AWIKAYSTDTQY
TRBJ2-3	TRBV7-3	16	ASSLTSGGPFGTDTQY
TRBJ2-1	TRBV6-2/TRBV6-3	13	ASTPGGAGDNEQF
TRBJ2-2	TRBV7-2	13	ASSLETSGTGELF
TRBJ1-2	TRBV14	14	ASSQDLPRSLWGYT
TRBJ2-3	TRBV7-9	14	ASSPGLAGGTDTQY
TRBJ2-2	TRBV5-1	11	ASSLIDTGELF
TRBJ1-1	TRBV20-1	11	SAGVRQGTEAF
TRBJ2-7	TRBV29-1	11	SDHTPTGSEQY
TRBJ2-7	TRBV12-3/TRBV12-4	13	ASSRGGGQGYEQY
TRBJ1-1	TRBV4-3	15	ASSQDPPQGLRTEAF
TRBJ2-3	TRBV10-3	13	ATHGENTLTDTQY
TRBJ1-1	TRBV7-6	14	ASSRTGTAIPTEAF
TRBJ2-2	TRBV20-1	9	SASLTGELF
TRBJ2-4	TRBV29-1	11	SVKKGTENIQY
TRBJ2-5	TRBV2	11	ASLGRTQETQY
TRBJ2-3	TRBV28	12	ASRLLDRRNTQY
TRBJ1-1	TRBV4-3	14	ASSQDGHGVNTEAF
TRBJ1-1	TRBV5-6	10	ASSFRQPLLF
TRBJ1-1	TRBV2	11	ASSRTRNTEAF
TRBJ2-7	TRBV20-1	13	SARDQVAGVDEQY
TRBJ1-1	TRBV30	14	AWSVGIVTVNTEAF
TRBJ2-4	TRBV12-3/TRBV12-4	13	ASSLAPMGARIQY
TRBJ1-6	TRBV20-1	11	SVADSEGSPLH
TRBJ2-3	TRBV11-1	15	ASSQKPGQGFTDTQY
TRBJ2-3	TRBV20-1	12	SGSRGPITDTQY
TRBJ1-5	TRBV7-6	13	ASSLRGWDHQPQH
TRBJ2-2	TRBV14	11	ASSQEHTGELF
TRBJ1-5	TRBV6-4	12	ASSPASGNQPQH
TRBJ2-5	TRBV7-2	13	ASSLMGSEQETQY
TRBJ2-1	TRBV29-1	12	SAGPGLEKNEQF
TRBJ2-7	TRBV25-1	13	ASSEWEQSPTEQY
TRBJ2-1	TRBV11-3	15	ASSPRTDPGRYNEQF